This TCR beta chain was recovered during a study of early T cells in non-severe SARS-CoV-2 infection. Germline values: CDR1 SQVTM, CDR2 ANQGSEA. The V gene lost 6 bases and the J gene lost 6 bases, with 14 bases spanning the gap. This CDR3 comprises 12 residues. cDNA molecules, individually, were tagged with unique molecular identifiers. MiXCR, run by TCRdb on the 5' RACE reads, gives a single entry per CDR3 protein. The sample lists about 42,000 distinct CDR3 sequences, approximately 6.2% seen once, with roughly 8.2% in the top ten. General observations from the study: Missing private and CD4 specificities, VDJdb matching favored anti-spike CD8 responses.

A few counts support this clonotype. The antigen remains undetermined. The sample was whole blood, taken at baseline. The source of this sequence is an adult who was a healthcare worker with PCR-confirmed SARS-CoV-2 infection or an uninfected control (not recorded which). This sequence joins TRBV29-1 and TRBJ1-2, with D hard to call. The CDR3 DNA reads as TGCAGCGTCGGGGAGCCGGCGGATGGCTACACCTTC. Amino acid sequence: CSVGEPADGYTF.